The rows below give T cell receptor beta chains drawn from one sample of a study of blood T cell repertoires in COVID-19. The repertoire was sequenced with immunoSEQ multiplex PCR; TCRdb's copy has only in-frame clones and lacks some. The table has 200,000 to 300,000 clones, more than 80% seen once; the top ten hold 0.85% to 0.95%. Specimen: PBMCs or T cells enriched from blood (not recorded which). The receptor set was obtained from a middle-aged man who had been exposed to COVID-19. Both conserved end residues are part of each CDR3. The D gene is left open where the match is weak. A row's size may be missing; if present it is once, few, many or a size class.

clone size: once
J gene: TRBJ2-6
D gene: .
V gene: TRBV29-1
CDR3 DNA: TGCAGCGTTGGTACTCCCTCTGGGGCCAACGTCCTGACTTTC
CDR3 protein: CSVGTPSGANVLTF

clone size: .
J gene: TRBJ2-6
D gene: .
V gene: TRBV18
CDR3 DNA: TGTGCCAGCTCAACAACTGGGGCCAACGTCCTGACTTTC
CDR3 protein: CASSTTGANVLTF

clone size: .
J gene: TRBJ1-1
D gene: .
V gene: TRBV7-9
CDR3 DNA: TGTGCCAGCAGCTTAGCTCTTCCGGGAAGCACTGAAGCTTTCTTT
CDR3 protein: CASSLALPGSTEAFF

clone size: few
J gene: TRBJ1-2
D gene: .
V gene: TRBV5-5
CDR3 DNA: TGTGCCAGCAGCTTGGTGGCTGGGACACCAAGAAACTATGGCTACACCTTC
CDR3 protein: CASSLVAGTPRNYGYTF

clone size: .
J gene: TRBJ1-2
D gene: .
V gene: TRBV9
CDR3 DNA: TGTGCCAGCAGCGTTTCAGGGAACTATGGCTACACCTTC
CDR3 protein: CASSVSGNYGYTF

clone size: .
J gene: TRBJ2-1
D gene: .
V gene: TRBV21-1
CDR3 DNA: TGTGCCAGCAGCAAAGAGGCTTCGGGACTAGCGGGGAGAGAGCAGTTCTTC
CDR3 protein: CASSKEASGLAGREQFF

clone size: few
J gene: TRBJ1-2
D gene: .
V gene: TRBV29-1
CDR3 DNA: TGCAGCGTTCTAGGGAGAGACTATGGCTACACCTTC
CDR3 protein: CSVLGRDYGYTF

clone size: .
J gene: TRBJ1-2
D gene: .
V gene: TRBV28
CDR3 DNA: TGTGCCAGCAGTTTAGGCAGACTACCCTATGGCTACACCTTC
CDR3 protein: CASSLGRLPYGYTF

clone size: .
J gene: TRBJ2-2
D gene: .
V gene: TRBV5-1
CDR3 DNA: TGCGCCAGCAGAGGGGGGGTGAACACCGGGGAGCTGTTTTTT
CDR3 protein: CASRGGVNTGELFF

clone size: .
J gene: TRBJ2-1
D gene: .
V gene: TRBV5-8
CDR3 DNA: TGTGCCAGCAGCTTTGAGTCCCCCTACAATGAGCAGTTCTTC
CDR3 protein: CASSFESPYNEQFF

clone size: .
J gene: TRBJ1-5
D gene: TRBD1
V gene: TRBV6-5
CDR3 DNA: TGTGCCAGCAGTCCCCAACAGGGGCATCGGCAGCCCCAGCATTTT
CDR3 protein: CASSPQQGHRQPQHF

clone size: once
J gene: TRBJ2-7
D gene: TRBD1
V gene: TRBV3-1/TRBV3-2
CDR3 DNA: TGTGCCAGCAGCCAAGATTGGGACAGGGAAAACGAGCAGTACTTC
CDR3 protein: CASSQDWDRENEQYF

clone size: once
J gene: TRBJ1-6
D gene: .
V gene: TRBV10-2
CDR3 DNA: TGCGCCAGCAGTACCGGGACAATGACTAATTCACCCCTCCACTTT
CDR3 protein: CASSTGTMTNSPLHF

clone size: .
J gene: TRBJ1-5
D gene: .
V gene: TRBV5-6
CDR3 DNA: TGTGCCAGCAGCTTCAACAGGGTAGGACAGCCCCAGCATTTT
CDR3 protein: CASSFNRVGQPQHF

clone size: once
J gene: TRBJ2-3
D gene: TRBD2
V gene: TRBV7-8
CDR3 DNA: TGTGCCAGCAGCTTAGGCTTGGCGGGAGGGCCCCCAGCCACGCAGTATTTT
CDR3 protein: CASSLGLAGGPPATQYF

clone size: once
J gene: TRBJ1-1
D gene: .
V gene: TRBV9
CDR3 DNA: TGTGCCAGCAGCTCCAGTAGGGTGGCGGGTTATAGTGAAGCTTTCTTT
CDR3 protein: CASSSSRVAGYSEAFF

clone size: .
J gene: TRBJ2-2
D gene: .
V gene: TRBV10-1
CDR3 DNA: TGCGCCAGCAGTGATCCTCGGGACACCGGGGAGCTGTTTTTT
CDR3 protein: CASSDPRDTGELFF

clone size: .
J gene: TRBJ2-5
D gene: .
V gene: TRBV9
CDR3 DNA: TGTGCCAGCAGCGTAGAGTCCACATATGGGACCCAGTACTTC
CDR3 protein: CASSVESTYGTQYF

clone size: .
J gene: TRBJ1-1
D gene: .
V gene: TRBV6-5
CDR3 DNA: TGTGCCAGCAGTTACTTCCTGGCCAGGGTGAACACTGAAGCTTTCTTT
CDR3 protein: CASSYFLARVNTEAFF

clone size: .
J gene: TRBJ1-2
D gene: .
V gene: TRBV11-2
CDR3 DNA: TGTGCCAGCAGCCTCAGTAGCGACTATGGCTACACCTTC
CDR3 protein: CASSLSSDYGYTF

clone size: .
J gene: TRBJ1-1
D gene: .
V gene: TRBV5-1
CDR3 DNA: TGCGCCAGCAGCCCCATTTGGGGGGGGGCCACTGAAGCTTTCTTT
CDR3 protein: CASSPIWGGATEAFF

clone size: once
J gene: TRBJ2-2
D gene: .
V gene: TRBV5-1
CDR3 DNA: TGCGCCAGCAGCTTGGCTGGGAGAGGCACCGGGGAGCTGTTTTTT
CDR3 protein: CASSLAGRGTGELFF

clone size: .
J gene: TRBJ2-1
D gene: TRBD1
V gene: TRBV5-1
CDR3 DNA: TGCGCCAGCAGCTTGACAGGGGGTGACAATGAGCAGTTCTTC
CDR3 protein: CASSLTGGDNEQFF

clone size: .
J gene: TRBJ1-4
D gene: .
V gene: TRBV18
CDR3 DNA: TGTGCCAGCTCACCAGTGGGCGTGGAAAAACTGTTTTTT
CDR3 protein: CASSPVGVEKLFF

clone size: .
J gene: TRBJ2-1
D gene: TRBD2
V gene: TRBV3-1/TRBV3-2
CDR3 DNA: TGTGCCAGCAGCTCAGGACTAGCGGGAACCGGGAATGAGCAGTTCTTC
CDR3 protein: CASSSGLAGTGNEQFF

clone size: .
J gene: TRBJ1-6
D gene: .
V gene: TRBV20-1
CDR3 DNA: TGCAGTGCGAGAAGGGGGTCACCCCTCCACTTT
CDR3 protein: CSARRGSPLHF

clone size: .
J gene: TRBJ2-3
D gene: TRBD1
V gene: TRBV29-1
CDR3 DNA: TGCAGCGTTGAAGAGGGACAGGGATCGAATTTT
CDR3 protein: CSVEEGQGSNF

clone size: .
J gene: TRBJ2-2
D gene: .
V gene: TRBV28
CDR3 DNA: TGTGCCAGCAGTTTGCGGAACACCGGGGAGCTGTTTTTT
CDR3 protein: CASSLRNTGELFF

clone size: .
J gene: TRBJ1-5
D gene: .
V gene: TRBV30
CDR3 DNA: TGTGCCTGGGGGCGGGGAGGAAGCAATCAGCCCCAGCATTTT
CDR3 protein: CAWGRGGSNQPQHF

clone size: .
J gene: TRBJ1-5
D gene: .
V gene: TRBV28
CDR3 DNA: TGTGCCAGTACAGTTAGCAATCAGCCCCAGCATTTT
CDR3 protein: CASTVSNQPQHF

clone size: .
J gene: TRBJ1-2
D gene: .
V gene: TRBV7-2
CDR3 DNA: TGTGCCAGCAGCGCCGGGGGGGCATCGATCTATGGCTACACCTTC
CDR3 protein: CASSAGGASIYGYTF

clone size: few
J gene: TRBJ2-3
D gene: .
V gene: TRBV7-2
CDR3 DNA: TGTGCCAGCAGCTTAGCCGGGGGGCGTTTAGAGGATACGCAGTATTTT
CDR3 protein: CASSLAGGRLEDTQYF

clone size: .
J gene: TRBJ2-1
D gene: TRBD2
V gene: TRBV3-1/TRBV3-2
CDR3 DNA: TGTGCCAGCAGCCAAGACGGGGGCGCTGGCCTAGCGGGGGTGGTGGATGAGCAGTTCTTC
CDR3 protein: CASSQDGGAGLAGVVDEQFF

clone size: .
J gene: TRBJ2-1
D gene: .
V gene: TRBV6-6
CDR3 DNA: TGTGCCAGCAGGCCAGGGGGGTTATCCGATGAGCAGTTCTTC
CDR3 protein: CASRPGGLSDEQFF

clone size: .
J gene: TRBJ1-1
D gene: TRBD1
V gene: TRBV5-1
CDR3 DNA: TGCGCCAGCAGAGCGAGGGACAGGGAGAACACTGAAGCTTTCTTT
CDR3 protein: CASRARDRENTEAFF

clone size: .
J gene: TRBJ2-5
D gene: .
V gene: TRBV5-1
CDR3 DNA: TGCGCCAGCAGCTTGGGCACGGGGGAGACCCAGTACTTC
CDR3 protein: CASSLGTGETQYF

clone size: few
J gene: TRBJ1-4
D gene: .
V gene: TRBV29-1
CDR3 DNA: TGCAGCGTTTACCAGGGGCTAGGGGAAAAACTGTTTTTT
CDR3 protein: CSVYQGLGEKLFF

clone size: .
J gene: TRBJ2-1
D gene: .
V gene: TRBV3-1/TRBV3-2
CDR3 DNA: TGTGCCAGCAGCCAAGACATCGGTGAGCAGTTCTTC
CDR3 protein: CASSQDIGEQFF

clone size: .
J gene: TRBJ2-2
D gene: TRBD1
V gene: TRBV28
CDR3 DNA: TGTGCCAGCAGTTTCCCCGGGACAGGGCTTTCCGGGGAGCTGTTTTTT
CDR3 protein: CASSFPGTGLSGELFF

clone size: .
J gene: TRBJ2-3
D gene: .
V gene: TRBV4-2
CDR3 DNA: TGTGCCAGCAGCCAGACAGTTACCCGCACAGATACGCAGTATTTT
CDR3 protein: CASSQTVTRTDTQYF

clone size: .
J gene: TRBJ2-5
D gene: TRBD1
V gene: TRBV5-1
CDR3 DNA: TGCGCCAGCAGCCCAACAGGGGGACAAGAGACCCAGTACTTC
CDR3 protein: CASSPTGGQETQYF

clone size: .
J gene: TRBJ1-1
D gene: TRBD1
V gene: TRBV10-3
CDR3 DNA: TGTGCCATCAGTGAAGATTTTGGGACAGGAACGCTATATGAAGCTTTCTTT
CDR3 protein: CAISEDFGTGTLYEAFF

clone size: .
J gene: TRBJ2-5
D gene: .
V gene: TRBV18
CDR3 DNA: TGTGCCAGCTCACCAAGGGTCGGGGGAGGAGAGACCCAGTACTTC
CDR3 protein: CASSPRVGGGETQYF

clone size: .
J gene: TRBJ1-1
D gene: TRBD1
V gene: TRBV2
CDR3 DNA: TGTGCCAGCAGTGGGCAGGGGGCCGGTTTCACTGAAGCTTTCTTT
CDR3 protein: CASSGQGAGFTEAFF

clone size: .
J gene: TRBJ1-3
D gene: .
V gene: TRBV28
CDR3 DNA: TGTGCCAGCAGTCTTACTATACTCTCTGGAAACACCATATATTTT
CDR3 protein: CASSLTILSGNTIYF

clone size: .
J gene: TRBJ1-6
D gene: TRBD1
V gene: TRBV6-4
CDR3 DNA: TGTGCCAGCAGTGACAGGCCAGGGGGCCGGTCACCCCTCCACTTT
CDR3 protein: CASSDRPGGRSPLHF

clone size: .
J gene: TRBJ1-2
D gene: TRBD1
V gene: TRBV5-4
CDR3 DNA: TGTGCCAGCAGCTCGCCGGGACAGGGGAGCTTTAGCTATGGCTACACCTTC
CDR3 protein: CASSSPGQGSFSYGYTF

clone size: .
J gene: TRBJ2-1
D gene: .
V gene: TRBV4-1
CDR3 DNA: TGCGCCAGCAGCCAAGACCCGGTCCTCTACAATGAGCAGTTCTTC
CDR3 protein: CASSQDPVLYNEQFF

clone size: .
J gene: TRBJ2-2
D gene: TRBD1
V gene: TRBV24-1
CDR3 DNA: TGTGCCACCAGTCCAGGACAGGGGTACACCGGGGAGCTGTTTTTT
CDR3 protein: CATSPGQGYTGELFF

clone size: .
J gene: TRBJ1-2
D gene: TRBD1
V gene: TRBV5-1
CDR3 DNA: TGCGCCAGCAGCCCGAGGACAGGCTCCTATGGCTACACCTTC
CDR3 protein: CASSPRTGSYGYTF

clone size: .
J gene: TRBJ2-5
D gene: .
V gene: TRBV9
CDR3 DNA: TGTGCCAGCAGCGTAGCTGGAGCAGGGGGGGAGACCCAGTACTTC
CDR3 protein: CASSVAGAGGETQYF